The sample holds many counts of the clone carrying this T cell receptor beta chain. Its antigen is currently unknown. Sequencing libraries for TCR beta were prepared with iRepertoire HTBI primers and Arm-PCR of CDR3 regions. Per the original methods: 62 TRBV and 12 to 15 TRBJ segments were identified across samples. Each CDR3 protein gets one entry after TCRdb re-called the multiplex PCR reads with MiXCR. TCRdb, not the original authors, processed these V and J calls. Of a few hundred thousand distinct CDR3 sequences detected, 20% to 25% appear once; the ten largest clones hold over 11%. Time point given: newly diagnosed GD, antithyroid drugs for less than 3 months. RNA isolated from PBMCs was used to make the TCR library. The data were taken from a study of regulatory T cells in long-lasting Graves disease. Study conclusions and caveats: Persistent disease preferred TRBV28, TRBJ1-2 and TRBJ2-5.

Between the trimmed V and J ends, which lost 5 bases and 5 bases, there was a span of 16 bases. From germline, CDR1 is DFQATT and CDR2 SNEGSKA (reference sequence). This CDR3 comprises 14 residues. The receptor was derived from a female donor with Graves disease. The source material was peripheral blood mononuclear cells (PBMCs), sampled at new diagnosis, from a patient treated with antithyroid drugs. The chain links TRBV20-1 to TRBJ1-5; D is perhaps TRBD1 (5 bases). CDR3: CSASSGIDDQPQHF. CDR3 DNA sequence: TGCAGTGCTTCTTCAGGGATTGACGATCAGCCCCAGCATTTT.